This TCR beta chain emerged from a study of cytomegalovirus exposure and HLA in healthy donors. Worth noting for this clone: The antigen is undetermined.

The study's findings and limits: The study recorded 150 to 200 TCR beta chains that were cytomegalovirus-associated. In vitro work confirmed that a few CMV-associated chains recognize CMV antigens. Most TCR sequences were rare, but some public TCRs occurred in many donors. Reportedly, cytomegalovirus status was diagnosed with high sensitivity and specificity.

The data were produced by immunoSEQ multiplex PCR, yet TCRdb's version contains in-frame clones alone and is incomplete. The sample records 120,000 to 150,000 clones, roughly nine tenths being singletons. With 4 bases clipped from V and 7 bases from J, the junction kept 9 bases outside the gene matches. The CDR3 is 15 residues long. Germline lookup yields CDR1 MRHNA and CDR2 SNTAGT. The receptor comes from a woman aged 18-29 years in good health and CMV-seropositive. The chain has TRBV6-4 and TRBJ2-1; 8 nucleotides agree with TRBD2. Input material: PBMCs. CDR3 sequence: CASSVEAGVGNEQFF. The CDR3, as DNA: TGTGCCAGCAGTGTAGAAGCGGGAGTTGGTAATGAGCAGTTCTTC.